These 26 T cell receptor beta chains share one sample of origin, sequenced in a study of blood T cell repertoires in COVID-19. Sequenced by immunoSEQ multiplex PCR; TCRdb stores in-frame clones only, minus some. In the table there are fewer than 60,000 clones, more than 85% of which are singletons. The sequencing input was peripheral blood. The source is a man aged 55 to 70 with COVID-19, enrolled during active disease.

This chain uses TRBV11-2 with TRBJ1-2; the match to TRBD1 covers 7 bases. The germline V gene has CDR1 SGHAT and CDR2 FQNNGV. CDR3 length: 16 amino acids. V lost 7 bases, J lost 0 bases, and 11 bases stayed unmatched. This CDR3 reads CASNPLTGPANYGYTF. The CDR3 DNA follows: TGTGCCAGCAACCCCTTGACAGGGCCAGCTAACTATGGCTACACCTTC.

The chain joins TRBV11-2 to TRBJ1-4, with 11 bases lining up with TRBD1. The CDR3 contains 15 residues. Germline-derived CDR1 and CDR2 are SGHAT and FQNNGV. The J segment lost 3 bases and the V segment lost 7 bases, leaving 4 bases of the junction unmatched. CDR3 in amino acids: CASIGQGASNEKLFF. The CDR3 DNA reads as TGTGCCAGCATAGGACAGGGGGCTTCTAATGAAAAACTGTTTTTT.

The chain joins TRBV9 to TRBJ2-5, with D possibly matching TRBD2 (5 bases). V gave up 3 bases and J gave up 3 bases, with 12 bases separating them. Germline V gene data show CDR1 as SGDLS and CDR2 as YYNGEE. The CDR3 runs to 14 residues. CDR3 DNA: TGTGCCAGCAGCGCCCATGTGCGGGAAGAGACCCAGTACTTC. Its protein is CASSAHVREETQYF.

This clone was detected once. The chain employs TRBV24-1 and TRBJ2-2, with no clear D. The CDR3 loop spans 15 amino acids. Germline lookup yields CDR1 KGHDR and CDR2 SFDVKD. Trimming removed 3 bases at V and 2 bases at J, with 9 bases between. DNA for the CDR3: TGTGCCACCAGTGATGTAGCCAGAAACACCGGGGAGCTGTTTTTT. Protein: CATSDVARNTGELFF.

The genes are TRBV10-3 and TRBJ1-1; perhaps TRBD1 as D (6 bases). Trimming stripped 6 bases from V and 3 bases from J, with 11 bases between. There are 13 residues in the CDR3. CDR1 is ENHRY and CDR2 is SYGVKD in the germline V gene. CDR3 nucleotides: TGTGCCATCAGCAAACAGGGAGACACTGAAGCTTTCTTT. Its protein is CAISKQGDTEAFF.

This chain uses TRBV3-1 (or the pseudogene TRBV3-2) with TRBJ2-1; 9 bases agree with TRBD2. With V trimmed by 1 base and J by 7 bases, 11 bases remained unmatched. The germline CDR1 and CDR2 sequences are LGHDT and YNNKEL (reference sequence). The CDR3 extends over 17 amino acids. CDR3 amino acids: CASSQVLLSGGVNEQFF. The CDR3 coding sequence is TGTGCCAGCAGCCAAGTGTTACTTAGCGGGGGAGTAAATGAGCAGTTCTTC.

This clone has more than one count but fewer than ten. V gene TRBV6-1 combines with J gene TRBJ2-2; D is undetermined. V was shortened by 0 bases and J by 5 bases, with 10 bases between the two germline ends. CDR3 size: 15 residues. CDR1 and CDR2 from the germline V gene are MNHNS and SASEGT. The CDR3 DNA sequence: TGTGCCAGCAGTGAAGCGGCATATACAACCGGGGAGCTGTTTTTT. Amino acids: CASSEAAYTTGELFF.

The chain recombines TRBV4-1 with TRBJ1-1; D is undetermined. CDR3 length equals 13 residues. The V gene lost 8 bases and the J gene lost 1 base, with 11 bases spanning the gap. Germline V gives CDR1 MGHRA, CDR2 YSYEKL. The CDR3 spells CASGPQRNTEAFF. The CDR3 DNA follows: TGCGCCAGCGGTCCACAACGGAACACTGAAGCTTTCTTT.

The chain combines TRBV11-2 with TRBJ2-7, with D maybe TRBD2 (5 bases). The CDR3 has 15 amino acids. V lost 0 bases, J lost 4 bases, and 13 bases lay in between. CDR1 and CDR2 from the germline V gene are SGHAT and FQNNGV. The CDR3 region is CASSLDAGIRYEQYF. DNA of the CDR3: TGTGCCAGCAGCTTAGATGCGGGTATAAGGTACGAGCAGTACTTC. Supplemented by reference TRBV11-2 and TRBJ2-7, the full variable domain reads EAGVAQSPRYKIIEKRQSVAFWCNPISGHATLYWYQQILGQGPKLLIQFQNNGVVDDSQLPKDRFSAERLKGVDSTLKIQPAKLEDSAVYLCASSLDAGIRYEQYFGPGTRLTVT.

The J gene is TRBJ1-2, the V gene TRBV19, with 7 bases matching TRBD1. The V segment lost 6 bases and the J segment 8 bases; nucleotides outside the gene matches: 6. The CDR3 consists of 12 residues. Germline V CDR1 and CDR2: LNHDA, SQIVND (reference sequence). CDR3 sequence reads: CASRRDRGGYTF. The CDR3 DNA reads as TGTGCCAGTAGGAGGGACAGAGGGGGCTACACCTTC. Complete variable domain (other parts from reference TRBV19 and TRBJ1-2): DGGITQSPKYLFRKEGQNVTLSCEQNLNHDAMYWYRQDPGQGLRLIYYSQIVNDFQKGDIAEGYSVSREKKESFPLTVTSAQKNPTAFYLCASRRDRGGYTFGSGTRLTVV.

As for this clone: The missing conserved phenylalanine or tryptophan at the end of this CDR3 makes a read error likely. The limits of the CDR3 on the DNA are not certain, so only TCRdb's listed CDR3 is given. The rearrangement links TRBV5-6 to TRBJ1-2. Germline lookup yields CDR1 SGHDT and CDR2 YYEEEE. Termini included, the CDR3 measures 11 amino acids. CDR3 protein: CASSRRGDTAN.

This clone appeared a few times. The J gene is TRBJ2-7, the V gene TRBV29-1; D is undetermined. Between the trimmed V and J ends, which lost 5 bases and 0 bases, there was a span of 11 bases. Germline CDR1 and CDR2: SQVTM and ANQGSEA. This CDR3 is built from 13 residues. CDR3 protein: CSVLNTFSYEQYF. In nucleotides, the CDR3 is TGCAGCGTTTTAAACACCTTCTCCTACGAGCAGTACTTC.

The chain carries TRBV10-3 and TRBJ2-7; 7 bases line up with TRBD1. Trimming took 0 bases from V and 7 from J; bases not matched to a gene: 9. Germline-derived CDR1 and CDR2 are ENHRY and SYGVKD. This CDR3 contains 15 residues. CDR3 coding DNA: TGTGCCATCAGTGAGTCGACAGGGAAGGAGCGAGAGCAGTACTTC. Encoded protein: CAISESTGKEREQYF.

This clone appeared a few times. V is TRBV5-4 and J is TRBJ2-2; 12 positions agree with TRBD1. The CDR3 runs 17 residues. J gave up 6 bases and V 3 bases, and 9 bases lay outside the gene matches. Germline CDR1 reads SGHNT; CDR2 reads YYREEE (reference sequence). The CDR3 region has the DNA TGTGCCAGCAGCTCTCCGGGACAGGGGGCATGGGCCGGGGAGCTGTTTTTT. This gives the protein CASSSPGQGAWAGELFF.

The V and J genes are TRBV19 and TRBJ1-4, with 9 bases lining up with TRBD1. The CDR3 is 15 amino acids. From germline, CDR1 is LNHDA and CDR2 SQIVND (reference sequence). V shed 5 bases and J 2 bases; nucleotides not matched to a gene: 3. The CDR3 DNA sequence: TGTGCCAGTAGTCCCGGGACAGGGACTAATGAAAAACTGTTTTTT. Residues: CASSPGTGTNEKLFF.

CDR3 in DNA: TGTGCCTGGGGGGGACAGCCTTCCTACGAGCAGTACTTC. This sequence encodes CAWGGQPSYEQYF. The V call is TRBV30, the J call TRBJ2-7, with 7 bases matching TRBD1. This CDR3 comprises 13 residues. Germline CDR1 reads GTSNPN; CDR2 reads SVGIG (reference sequence). Trimming at V came to 5 bases and at J to 1 base, leaving 5 bases not matched to a gene.

The CDR3: CASSLETSSYSNQPQHF. The CDR3 DNA reads as TGTGCCAGTAGCCTGGAGACATCTAGCTATAGCAATCAGCCCCAGCATTTT. The gene calls are TRBV19 and TRBJ1-5; no clear D gene. Germline V gene sequence: CDR1 LNHDA, CDR2 SQIVND (reference sequence). V was pared by 6 bases and J by 0 bases, with 18 bases between. The CDR3 is 17 residues long.

The chain is built from TRBV4-1 and TRBJ2-7; possible D gene TRBD2, 6 bases. CDR1 is MGHRA and CDR2 is YSYEKL in the germline V gene. The CDR3 extends over 14 amino acids. The V end was cut by 1 base, the J end by 4 bases, with 11 bases between. The CDR3 protein is CASSQGNGGYEQYF. For the CDR3, the DNA is TGCGCCAGCAGCCAAGGTAACGGGGGATACGAGCAGTACTTC.

The chain recombines TRBV6-5 with TRBJ2-7; perhaps TRBD1 as D (5 bases). Germline assignment: CDR1 MNHEY and CDR2 SVGAGI. The CDR3 consists of 14 residues. V gave up 7 bases and J gave up 0 bases, with 13 bases separating them. The CDR3 reads CASTSTVSSYEQYF. The CDR3 DNA sequence: TGTGCCAGCACCTCGACAGTGAGCTCCTACGAGCAGTACTTC.

V usage is TRBV7-8 and J usage is TRBJ2-5; tentative D call: TRBD2 (5 bases). Germline loops: CDR1 SGHVS, CDR2 FQNEAQ. Trimming removed 3 bases at V and 3 bases at J, with 14 bases between. The CDR3 runs 15 residues. The CDR3 here is CASSLVVARKETQYF. The CDR3, as DNA: TGTGCCAGCAGCTTGGTGGTAGCGAGAAAAGAGACCCAGTACTTC.

The rearrangement links TRBV11-2 to TRBJ1-1; D ambiguous. Germline CDR1 reads SGHAT; CDR2 reads FQNNGV. Trimming cost V 5 bases and J 0 bases, with 10 bases left between them. The CDR3 runs 14 residues. The CDR3 nucleotides read TGTGCCAGCAGCCCCCACTCACTGAACACTGAAGCTTTCTTT. Translated, it gives CASSPHSLNTEAFF.

V and J are TRBV27 and TRBJ2-2; a possible D gene is TRBD2 (5 bases). The germline CDR1 and CDR2 sequences are MNHEY and SMNVEV (reference sequence). The ends were cut back, 3 bases at V and 1 base at J, with 9 bases in the middle. This CDR3 has 15 amino acids. The CDR3 nucleotides read TGTGCCAGCAGTTTTCGGGCGGGGAACACCGGGGAGCTGTTTTTT. Its protein is CASSFRAGNTGELFF.

J is TRBJ2-6 and V is TRBV4-1; D gene ambiguous. CDR3 length equals 18 residues. Germline values: CDR1 MGHRA, CDR2 YSYEKL. V was trimmed by 5 bases and J by 2 bases, leaving 19 bases between them. CDR3 in amino acids: CASSASSQQPTGANVLTF. The CDR3 nucleotides read TGCGCCAGCAGCGCATCGAGCCAACAGCCAACTGGGGCCAACGTCCTGACTTTC.

V and J are TRBV5-6 and TRBJ1-4; the D is unclear. Germline CDR1 SGHDT, CDR2 YYEEEE. This CDR3 is 15 amino acids long. The V end lost 2 bases, the J end lost 1 base, and 9 bases lay between the germline ends. The CDR3 region has the DNA TGTGCCAGCAGCTTTGCGGGGAGAACTAATGAAAAACTGTTTTTT. Translating gives CASSFAGRTNEKLFF.

The CDR3 DNA follows: TGTGCCAGCTCACCAGGACAGGGGAGGGATGGCTACACCTTC. It codes for CASSPGQGRDGYTF. The chain is built from TRBV18 and TRBJ1-2; TRBD1 matches 9 bases. The J segment lost 6 bases and the V segment lost 2 bases, leaving 4 bases of the junction unmatched. Germline V gives CDR1 KGHSH, CDR2 LQKENI. The CDR3 loop spans 14 amino acids.

The chain couples TRBV4-3 to TRBJ1-4; maybe TRBD1 (6 bases). This CDR3 region has 15 residues. Trimming stripped 1 base from V and 6 bases from J, with 12 bases between. Per the germline V gene, CDR1 is LGHNA and CDR2 is YSLEER. The CDR3 region is CASSQGGRGDEKLFF. The CDR3 region has the DNA TGCGCCAGCAGCCAAGGTGGGAGGGGGGATGAAAAACTGTTTTTT.